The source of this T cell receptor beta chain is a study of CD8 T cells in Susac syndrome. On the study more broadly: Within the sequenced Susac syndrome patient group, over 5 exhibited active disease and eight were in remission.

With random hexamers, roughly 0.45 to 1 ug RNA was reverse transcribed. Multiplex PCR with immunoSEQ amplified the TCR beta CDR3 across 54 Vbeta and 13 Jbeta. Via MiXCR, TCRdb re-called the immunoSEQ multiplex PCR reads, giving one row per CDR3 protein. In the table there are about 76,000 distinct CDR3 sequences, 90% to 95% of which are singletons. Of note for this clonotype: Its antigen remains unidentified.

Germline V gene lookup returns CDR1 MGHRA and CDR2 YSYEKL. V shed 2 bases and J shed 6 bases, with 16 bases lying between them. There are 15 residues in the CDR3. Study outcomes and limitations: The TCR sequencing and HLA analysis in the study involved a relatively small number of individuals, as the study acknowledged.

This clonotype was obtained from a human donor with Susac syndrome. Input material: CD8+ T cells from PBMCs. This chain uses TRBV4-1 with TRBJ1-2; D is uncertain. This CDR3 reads CASSQPGLTGHGYTF. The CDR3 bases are TGCGCCAGCAGCCAACCGGGCCTCACCGGCCATGGCTACACCTTC.